What follows are 28 T cell receptor beta chains derived from one specimen sequenced in a study of blood T cell repertoires in COVID-19. Here immunoSEQ multiplex PCR was the method, and the copy in TCRdb shows in-frame clones only, minus some. The repertoire includes 150,000 to 200,000 clones, 84% of them detected once, and about 12% sits in the top ten. The sequencing sample was made of PBMCs or T cells enriched from blood (not recorded which). The source of these receptors is a man aged 45-60 years who had recovered from COVID-19.

V gene TRBV18 combines with J gene TRBJ1-1; the D gene is possibly TRBD1 (5 bases). In germline, CDR1 is KGHSH, CDR2 LQKENI. This CDR3 comprises 17 residues. The V end was cut by 1 base, the J end by 7 bases, with 22 bases between. The CDR3, as DNA: TGTGCCAGCTCACCACGGGCAGGGACGCGAGCGGGGGATGAAGCTTTCTTT. Its translation is CASSPRAGTRAGDEAFF.

This clone came up once. The V and J genes are TRBV2 and TRBJ2-7; 7 bases are a match to TRBD1. Trimming took 9 bases from V and 2 from J; bases not matched to a gene: 10. Germline V gives CDR1 SNHLY, CDR2 FYNNEI. This CDR3 contains 14 residues. In DNA, the CDR3 is TGTGCCAGTTCTACAGGGGATAGGCCCTACGAGCAGTACTTC. Amino acids: CASSTGDRPYEQYF.

The rearrangement joins TRBV2 to TRBJ1-2; tentatively, D is TRBD1 (6 bases). This CDR3 spans 15 amino acids. V was clipped by 6 bases and J by 4 bases, with 18 bases between them. The germline gives CDR1 SNHLY, CDR2 FYNNEI. CDR3 in DNA: TGTGCCAGCAGCGAGAGAGGTCGGACAGCCTATGGCTACACCTTC. Its protein product is CASSERGRTAYGYTF.

The V gene is TRBV14, the J gene TRBJ2-2; 9 positions agree with TRBD1. The ends lost 6 bases at V and 5 bases at J; junction bases unmatched: 7. The CDR3 sequence is 15 residues long. Germline lookup yields CDR1 SGHDN and CDR2 FVKESK. The CDR3 loop reads CASRHNRGRTGELFF. The CDR3 region has the DNA TGTGCCAGCAGACACAACAGGGGGCGAACCGGGGAGCTGTTTTTT.

The chain's CDR3 is CASSFRGAYGYTF. The CDR3 DNA follows: TGTGCCAGCAGTTTCAGGGGGGCTTATGGCTACACCTTC. The chain joins TRBV27 to TRBJ1-2, with 7 bases lining up with TRBD1. V shed 3 bases, J shed 5 bases, and the junction held 3 bases outside the gene matches. Germline values: CDR1 MNHEY, CDR2 SMNVEV (reference sequence). The CDR3 totals 13 residues.

The chain joins TRBV4-3 to TRBJ2-4; TRBD1 aligns across 7 bases. The CDR3 is made up of 18 amino acids. Germline V gene sequence: CDR1 LGHNA, CDR2 YSLEER. V lost 0 bases and J lost 0; bases outside the gene matches: 8. For the CDR3, the DNA is TGCGCCAGCAGCCAAGACTGGCAGGGGGACCTAGCCAAAAACATTCAGTACTTC. Translation gives CASSQDWQGDLAKNIQYF.

The chain has TRBV29-1 and TRBJ1-5; possibly TRBD1 for D (5 bases). Germline V gene sequence: CDR1 SQVTM, CDR2 ANQGSEA. The CDR3 runs 13 residues. Deletions cut 4 bases from V and 6 bases from J, with 13 bases between. The CDR3 bases are TGCAGCGTTGTTACAGGTTCCTCTCAGCCCCAGCATTTT. Its translation: CSVVTGSSQPQHF. The full variable domain, completed using reference TRBV29-1 and TRBJ1-5, is SAVISQKPSRDICQRGTSLTIQCQVDSQVTMMFWYRQQPGQSLTLIATANQGSEATYESGFVIDKFPISRPNLTFSTLTVSNMSPEDSSIYLCSVVTGSSQPQHFGDGTRLSIL.

This chain links TRBV18 with TRBJ1-6; D ambiguous. With 2 bases removed from V and 8 bases from J, the gap between germline ends came to 10 bases. The CDR3 contains 14 residues. Germline V gene sequence: CDR1 KGHSH, CDR2 LQKENI. CDR3 residues: CASSPNGGDSPLHF. CDR3 DNA sequence: TGTGCCAGCTCACCAAACGGCGGCGATTCACCCCTCCACTTT.

This clone was seen only a few times. The J gene is TRBJ2-5, the V gene TRBV6-2 or TRBV6-3; the D gene is possibly TRBD1 (6 bases). CDR3 length equals 15 residues. Germline CDR1 is MNHEY and CDR2 is SVGEGT. The V end was cut by 2 bases, the J end by 5 bases, with 15 bases between. The CDR3 DNA reads as TGTGCCAGCAGTTACGCAGGGGCCGAGGGGGAGACCCAGTACTTC. Translating it yields CASSYAGAEGETQYF.

The chain employs TRBV4-1 and TRBJ2-2; TRBD1 aligns across 9 bases. CDR1 MGHRA and CDR2 YSYEKL come from the germline V gene. V shed 3 bases, J shed 3 bases, and the junction held 5 bases outside the gene matches. The CDR3 sequence is 16 residues long. The CDR3: CASSQGQGRDTGELFF. CDR3 nucleotide sequence: TGCGCCAGCAGCCAGGGACAGGGAAGGGACACCGGGGAGCTGTTTTTT.

The gene calls are TRBV6-4 and TRBJ2-3, with 7 bases identical to TRBD1. This CDR3 is 13 amino acids long. Germline V gene sequence: CDR1 MRHNA, CDR2 SNTAGT. V lost 1 base, J lost 9 bases, and 4 bases stayed unmatched. The CDR3 protein is CASSDFEGATQYF. The CDR3 nucleotides read TGTGCCAGCAGTGACTTTGAGGGGGCAACGCAGTATTTT.

The chain recombines TRBV9 with TRBJ1-6, with D hard to call. The V gene's germline CDR1 is SGDLS and CDR2 YYNGEE. The V gene lost 0 bases and the J gene lost 6 bases, with 10 bases spanning the gap. The CDR3 has 15 residues. CDR3 sequence: CASSVEGGINSPLHF. The CDR3 coding sequence is TGTGCCAGCAGCGTAGAGGGAGGGATTAATTCACCCCTCCACTTT. Based on the CDR3 plus reference TRBV9 and TRBJ1-6, the full variable domain is DSGVTQTPKHLITATGQRVTLRCSPRSGDLSVYWYQQSLDQGLQFLIQYYNGEERAKGNILERFSAQQFPDLHSELNLSSLELGDSALYFCASSVEGGINSPLHFGNGTRLTVT.

The rearrangement links TRBV24-1 to TRBJ1-4, with D hard to call. The V end was cut by 5 bases, the J end by 0 bases, with 9 bases between. The CDR3 sequence is 15 residues long. Germline lookup yields CDR1 KGHDR and CDR2 SFDVKD. CDR3 sequence (DNA): TGTGCCACCAGTGCGGGGTTGTCAACTAATGAAAAACTGTTTTTT. This gives the protein CATSAGLSTNEKLFF.

Concerning this clone: The same CDR3 can be traced to other DNA sequences in this sample. The rearrangement uses TRBV4-1 and TRBJ2-3; TRBD2 agrees at 15 bases. CDR3 length equals 17 residues. Germline V CDR1 and CDR2: MGHRA, YSYEKL. V dropped 4 bases and J dropped 5; count of bases not matched to a gene: 7. CDR3: CASSRLGLAGGGDTQYF. In nucleotides, the CDR3 is TGCGCCAGCAGCCGATTGGGACTAGCGGGGGGCGGAGATACGCAGTATTTT.

CDR3 protein: CASSRTLLAGGETQYF. The CDR3 DNA sequence: TGTGCCAGCAGCCGAACACTCCTAGCGGGGGGGGAGACCCAGTACTTC. The V call is TRBV3-1 (or the pseudogene TRBV3-2), the J call TRBJ2-5; TRBD2 matches at 12 bases. The CDR3 length is 16 residues. J was trimmed by 5 bases and V by 4 bases; bases with no gene match: 8. From germline, CDR1 is LGHDT and CDR2 YNNKEL (reference sequence).

The rearrangement uses TRBV7-6 and TRBJ1-3; tentatively, D is TRBD1 (6 bases). Trimming took off 3 bases at V and 1 base at J, with 13 bases between the two ends. The CDR3 runs to 16 residues. Germline CDR1 SGHVS, CDR2 FNYEAQ. In DNA form, the CDR3 reads TGTGCCAGCAGCTTCGGGGGGGGCGCATCTGGAAACACCATATATTTT. Its protein is CASSFGGGASGNTIYF.

This clone has a single count. The chain recombines TRBV5-5 with TRBJ2-5, with TRBD1 matching 11 bases. The junction had 7 bases not matched to a gene; V was cut back by 4 bases and J by 5 bases. This CDR3 has 15 amino acids. Germline assignment: CDR1 SGHKS and CDR2 YYEKEE (reference sequence). In DNA, the CDR3 is TGTGCCAGCAGCCCCGGACAGGGGGCGTACGAGACCCAGTACTTC. Protein: CASSPGQGAYETQYF.

This chain connects TRBV5-1 to TRBJ1-1, with TRBD1 matching 8 bases. Germline CDR1 and CDR2: SGHRS and YFSETQ. The CDR3 contains 15 residues. V shed 3 bases and J 1 base; nucleotides not matched to a gene: 5. The CDR3 nucleotides are TGCGCCAGCAGCTCGTCCGGGACAGGGAACACTGAAGCTTTCTTT. Translation: CASSSSGTGNTEAFF.

J is TRBJ2-2 and V is TRBV14, with TRBD2 matching 12 bases. The CDR3 is made up of 16 amino acids. Germline CDR1 SGHDN, CDR2 FVKESK. V dropped 2 bases and J dropped 7; count of bases not matched to a gene: 5. This CDR3 reads CASSQRLAGVGGELFF. CDR3 DNA sequence: TGTGCCAGCAGCCAACGACTAGCGGGGGTAGGCGGGGAGCTGTTTTTT. Variable domain in full (rest from reference TRBV14 and TRBJ2-2): EAGVTQFPSHSVIEKGQTVTLRCDPISGHDNLYWYRRVMGKEIKFLLHFVKESKQDESGMPNNRFLAERTGGTYSTLKVQPAELEDSGVYFCASSQRLAGVGGELFFGEGSRLTVL.

V gene TRBV12-3 or TRBV12-4 combines with J gene TRBJ2-1, with D maybe TRBD2 (6 bases). V was clipped by 7 bases and J by 6 bases, with 7 bases between them. CDR3 length: 11 residues. In DNA, the CDR3 is TGTGCCAGCATCGGGGGCAATGAGCAGTTCTTC. It codes for CASIGGNEQFF.

The chain couples TRBV6-5 to TRBJ1-2; maybe TRBD1 (6 bases). The germline CDR1 and CDR2 sequences are MNHEY and SVGAGI. There are 14 residues in the CDR3. The V and J ends lost 5 bases and 4 bases respectively, with 14 bases between them. CDR3 residues: CASSPGQTVYGYTF. The CDR3 bases are TGTGCCAGCAGTCCCGGACAGACAGTCTATGGCTACACCTTC.

This sequence joins TRBV20-1 and TRBJ2-7; TRBD2 aligns across 9 bases. From germline, CDR1 is DFQATT and CDR2 SNEGSKA (reference sequence). The V gene end was trimmed by 3 bases and the J gene end by 4 bases; junction bases not matched to a gene: 10. The CDR3 contains 15 residues. This chain's CDR3 is CSASQRLAASYEQYF. The DNA for the CDR3 is TGCAGTGCTAGTCAGAGACTAGCGGCTTCTTACGAGCAGTACTTC.

The chain links TRBV15 to TRBJ2-7; 7 nucleotides agree with TRBD1. The CDR3 contains 14 residues. Per the germline V gene, CDR1 is LNHNV and CDR2 is YYDKDF (reference sequence). Trimming cost V 4 bases and J 0 bases; bases outside gene matches: 3. In DNA, the CDR3 is TGTGCCACCAGCACCAGGGGGAGCTCCTACGAGCAGTACTTC. Protein: CATSTRGSSYEQYF.

The genes are TRBV7-9 and TRBJ2-5, with 7 bases lining up with TRBD1. V was pared by 5 bases and J by 1 base, with 1 base of the junction left unmatched. The germline V gene encodes CDR1 SEHNR and CDR2 FQNEAQ (reference sequence). The CDR3 is made up of 13 amino acids. CDR3 residues: CASSRQGQETQYF. The CDR3 region has the DNA TGTGCCAGCAGCCGACAGGGCCAAGAGACCCAGTACTTC.

The gene calls are TRBV29-1 and TRBJ2-3, with TRBD1 identical over 10 bases. With V trimmed by 8 bases and J by 4 bases, 6 bases remained unmatched. Germline V CDR1 and CDR2: SQVTM, ANQGSEA. This CDR3 comprises 13 residues. As DNA, the CDR3 is TGCAGCTCAGGACAGGGGGTTTCAGATACGCAGTATTTT. It yields the protein CSSGQGVSDTQYF.

Turning to this clone: Different DNA sequences within this sample yield the same CDR3. The chain is built from TRBV7-9 and TRBJ1-2, with D perhaps matching TRBD1 (5 bases). CDR3 length equals 13 residues. Looked up from germline, CDR1 is SEHNR and CDR2 is FQNEAQ (reference sequence). The V gene lost 5 bases and the J gene lost 4 bases, with 11 bases spanning the gap. This chain's CDR3 is CASSPDTFYGYTF. CDR3 nucleotides: TGTGCCAGCAGCCCGGACACTTTCTATGGCTACACCTTC. The full variable domain, with the rest looked up from reference TRBV7-9 and TRBJ1-2, is DTGVSQNPRHKITKRGQNVTFRCDPISEHNRLYWYRQTLGQGPEFLTYFQNEAQLEKSRLLSDRFSAERPKGSFSTLEIQRTEQGDSAMYLCASSPDTFYGYTFGSGTRLTVV.

The rearrangement uses TRBV5-4 and TRBJ2-7; D remains ambiguous. V was trimmed by 0 bases and J by 2 bases, leaving 9 bases between them. Germline lookup yields CDR1 SGHNT and CDR2 YYREEE (reference sequence). The CDR3 has 14 residues. The CDR3 region is CASSLDSSTYEQYF. The DNA of the CDR3 is TGTGCCAGCAGCTTGGACAGTTCCACCTACGAGCAGTACTTC. Full variable domain (remainder filled in from reference TRBV5-4 and TRBJ2-7): ETGVTQSPTHLIKTRGQQVTLRCSSQSGHNTVSWYQQALGQGPQFIFQYYREEENGRGNFPPRFSGLQFPNYSSELNVNALELDDSALYLCASSLDSSTYEQYFGPGTRLTVT.

The chain's CDR3 is CASSWDEDRAYGYTF. CDR3 bases: TGTGCCAGCAGCTGGGACGAGGACAGGGCCTATGGCTACACCTTC. The J gene is TRBJ1-2, the V gene TRBV5-5; 8 positions match TRBD1. The germline V gene encodes CDR1 SGHKS and CDR2 YYEKEE (reference sequence). The CDR3 sequence is 15 residues long. The V segment lost 3 bases and the J segment 4 bases; nucleotides outside the gene matches: 8.